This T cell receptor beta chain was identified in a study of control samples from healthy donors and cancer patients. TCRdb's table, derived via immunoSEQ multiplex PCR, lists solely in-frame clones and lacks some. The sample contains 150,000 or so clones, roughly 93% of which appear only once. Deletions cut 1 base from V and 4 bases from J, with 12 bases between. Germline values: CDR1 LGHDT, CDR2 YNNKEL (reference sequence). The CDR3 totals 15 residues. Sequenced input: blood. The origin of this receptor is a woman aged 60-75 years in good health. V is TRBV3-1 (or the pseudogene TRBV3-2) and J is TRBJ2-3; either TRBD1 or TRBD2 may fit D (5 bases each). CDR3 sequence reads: CASSQAGASPDTQYF. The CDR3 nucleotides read TGTGCCAGCAGCCAAGCCGGGGCGAGCCCAGATACGCAGTATTTT.